What follows are 20 T cell receptor beta chains derived from one specimen sequenced in a study of T cell responses to AZD1222 COVID-19 vaccine. Measured with immunoSEQ multiplex PCR; TCRdb has only the in-frame clones, and not every one. This sample has approximately 120,000 clones, with around nine tenths found just once. The sequences come from peripheral blood, collected on day 0 of AZD1222 vaccination. These receptors came from an adult in good health.

This clone was counted a single time. The gene calls are TRBV5-1 and TRBJ2-1; possibly TRBD2 for D (7 bases). The length of the CDR3 is 18 residues. Trimming took 2 bases from V and 2 from J, leaving 20 bases between them. Germline CDR1 reads SGHRS; CDR2 reads YFSETQ. The chain's CDR3 is CASSFMGGGLSTYNEQFF. CDR3 bases: TGCGCCAGCAGCTTCATGGGAGGGGGACTTTCTACCTACAATGAGCAGTTCTTC.

The rearrangement links TRBV11-2 to TRBJ2-2, with D uncertain. The CDR3 is made up of 16 amino acids. With 5 bases removed from V and 7 bases from J, the gap between germline ends came to 20 bases. Germline values: CDR1 SGHAT, CDR2 FQNNGV. CDR3 region: CASSPRSEVRGGELFF. The CDR3 DNA reads as TGTGCCAGCAGCCCCCGGTCGGAAGTGAGAGGCGGGGAGCTGTTTTTT.

Turning to this clone: Within the sample, other DNA sequences also encode this same CDR3. The rearrangement links TRBV28 to TRBJ2-5, with D possibly matching TRBD1 (5 bases). CDR3 length: 13 amino acids. V shed 10 bases and J shed 1 base, with 13 bases lying between them. Germline V gives CDR1 MDHEN, CDR2 SYDVKM. For the CDR3, the DNA is TGTGCCACCATAGGACAACGCCAAGAGACCCAGTACTTC. Translated, it gives CATIGQRQETQYF.

The CDR3 region is CASRRQGATGELFF. CDR3 DNA: TGTGCCAGCAGGAGACAGGGGGCCACCGGGGAGCTGTTTTTT. The chain is built from TRBV6-6 and TRBJ2-2, with TRBD1 identical over 10 bases. V trimming: 6 bases; J trimming: 4 bases; junction bases outside the gene matches: 2. The CDR3 is 14 amino acids. CDR1 MNHNY and CDR2 SVGAGI come from the germline V gene (reference sequence).

This chain joins TRBV7-2 and TRBJ2-3, with TRBD2 matching over 9 bases. CDR3 length: 19 residues. V was clipped by 1 base and J by 2 bases; unmatched bases: 13. Germline V lookup: CDR1 SGHTA, CDR2 FQGNSA. The CDR3 bases are TGTGCCAGCAGCTTAGGGGGGGCTAGCGGGGATCCTATCACAGATACGCAGTATTTT. This sequence encodes CASSLGGASGDPITDTQYF.

The V call is TRBV4-3, the J call TRBJ2-1; unclear D gene. CDR1 is LGHNA and CDR2 is YSLEER in the germline V gene. The CDR3 is made up of 16 amino acids. The V end lost 3 bases, the J end lost 8 bases, and 20 bases lay between the germline ends. The CDR3 nucleotides are TGCGCCAGCAGCCATAGCCCCCCGAGAGCCGGGTATGAGCAGTTCTTC. Its translation: CASSHSPPRAGYEQFF.

The rearrangement joins TRBV10-1 to TRBJ1-1, with 8 bases fitting TRBD1. The V and J ends lost 4 bases and 7 bases, in that order; junction bases with no gene match: 2. Per germline, CDR1 WNHNN and CDR2 SYGVQD (reference sequence). The length of the CDR3 is 12 residues. The CDR3 DNA sequence: TGCGCCAGCAGTGGACAGGGGCATGAAGCTTTCTTT. This gives the protein CASSGQGHEAFF.

The chain has TRBV18 and TRBJ2-1; D gene ambiguous. This CDR3 is built from 13 residues. Germline CDR1 is KGHSH and CDR2 is LQKENI. V lost 1 base, J lost 5 bases, and 6 bases lay in between. The CDR3 DNA reads TGTGCCAGCTCACCACTTAAGGACAATGAGCAGTTCTTC. Translated, it gives CASSPLKDNEQFF.

Turning to this clone: At one of its ends the junction is not consistent with the germline gene, which may arise from a read error. Here the CDR3 reads CASSLGDNSPLHF. The CDR3 DNA follows: TGCGCCAGCAGTTTGGGAGACAATTCACCCCTCCACTTT. The chain joins TRBV5-1 to TRBJ1-6; D gene uncertain. Germline V gene lookup returns CDR1 SGHRS and CDR2 YFSETQ. This CDR3 spans 13 amino acids.

V gene TRBV5-1 combines with J gene TRBJ2-3; D may be TRBD2 (6 bases). Germline V gene sequence: CDR1 SGHRS, CDR2 YFSETQ. The CDR3 consists of 13 residues. Between the trimmed V and J ends, which lost 5 bases and 5 bases, there was a span of 12 bases. This CDR3 reads CASRREPVDTQYF. DNA for the CDR3: TGCGCCAGCAGACGGGAGCCGGTAGATACGCAGTATTTT.

The chain joins TRBV10-3 to TRBJ2-7; a weak D match, TRBD1 (6 bases). With 2 bases removed from V and 0 bases from J, the gap between germline ends came to 8 bases. Germline V gene sequence: CDR1 ENHRY, CDR2 SYGVKD. This CDR3 region has 14 residues. CDR3 DNA: TGTGCCATCAGTGAGCACAGGGACTCCTACGAGCAGTACTTC. Translation gives CAISEHRDSYEQYF.

This clone turned up a few times. The gene calls are TRBV5-1 and TRBJ1-2; no clear D. This CDR3 is built from 14 residues. CDR1 SGHRS and CDR2 YFSETQ come from the germline V gene. Trimming took 4 bases from V and 7 from J, leaving 17 bases between them. Here the CDR3 DNA reads TGCGCCAGCAGCCCCCCTTCCCGTTCGAGTGGCTACACCTTC. Its translation is CASSPPSRSSGYTF.

This clone showed up just once. V and J are TRBV5-4 and TRBJ1-2, with D possibly TRBD1 on 6 matching bases. Germline CDR1 reads SGHNT; CDR2 reads YYREEE (reference sequence). This CDR3 comprises 15 residues. Deletions cut 2 bases from V and 8 bases from J, with 19 bases between. The CDR3: CASSLNMATGGGYTF. In nucleotides, the CDR3 is TGTGCCAGCAGCTTAAACATGGCGACAGGAGGGGGCTACACCTTC.

CDR3: CASSQDARGAYFF. CDR3 in DNA: TGTGCCAGCAGCCAAGATGCGCGGGGGGCTTACTTCTTC. The chain has TRBV14 and TRBJ2-1; 8 bases match TRBD2. CDR3 size: 13 residues. CDR1 and CDR2 from the germline V gene are SGHDN and FVKESK. V lost 0 bases and J lost 16; bases outside the gene matches: 8. The full variable domain, completed using reference TRBV14 and TRBJ2-1, is EAGVTQFPSHSVIEKGQTVTLRCDPISGHDNLYWYRRVMGKEIKFLLHFVKESKQDESGMPNNRFLAERTGGTYSTLKVQPAELEDSGVYFCASSQDARGAYFFGPGTRLTVL.

The V and J genes are TRBV5-4 and TRBJ1-1, with D possibly matching TRBD1 (5 bases). V gave up 4 bases and J gave up 1 base, with 11 bases separating them. Germline lookup yields CDR1 SGHNT and CDR2 YYREEE (reference sequence). The CDR3 sequence is 14 residues long. CDR3 protein: CASSPRQPNTEAFF. The DNA for the CDR3 is TGTGCCAGCAGCCCTCGACAGCCGAACACTGAAGCTTTCTTT.

This chain links TRBV29-1 with TRBJ1-2; 9 nucleotides line up with TRBD1. This CDR3 is built from 12 residues. Germline V gene lookup returns CDR1 SQVTM and CDR2 ANQGSEA. V was clipped by 5 bases and J by 7 bases; unmatched bases: 5. The CDR3, as DNA: TGCAGCGTTCGACAGGGGGTGGTTGGCTACACCTTC. This sequence encodes CSVRQGVVGYTF. The full variable domain, with the rest looked up from reference TRBV29-1 and TRBJ1-2, is SAVISQKPSRDICQRGTSLTIQCQVDSQVTMMFWYRQQPGQSLTLIATANQGSEATYESGFVIDKFPISRPNLTFSTLTVSNMSPEDSSIYLCSVRQGVVGYTFGSGTRLTVV.

The V and J genes are TRBV7-2 and TRBJ1-5; D unclear. The CDR3 is 15 amino acids. Germline V gene lookup returns CDR1 SGHTA and CDR2 FQGNSA. V lost 6 bases and J lost 2, with 14 bases in between. The CDR3 spells CASRGWGRGNQPQHF. In DNA, the CDR3 is TGTGCCAGCAGGGGGTGGGGTCGGGGCAATCAGCCCCAGCATTTT.

The rearrangement uses TRBV7-2 and TRBJ1-5; 7 bases agree with TRBD1. The CDR3 totals 15 residues. With 3 bases clipped from V and 6 bases from J, the junction kept 8 bases outside the gene matches. CDR1 and CDR2 (germline): SGHTA, FQGNSA. As DNA, the CDR3 is TGTGCCAGCAGCTTCCGACAGGGTGGCAGTCAGCCCCAGCATTTT. It is translated as CASSFRQGGSQPQHF.

V gene TRBV6-6 combines with J gene TRBJ2-3; D unclear. The CDR3 spans 12 residues. Germline V gene sequence: CDR1 MNHNY, CDR2 SVGAGI (reference sequence). V gave up 6 bases and J gave up 1 base, with 5 bases separating them. The CDR3 DNA follows: TGTGCCAGCAGGAAACGCACAGATACGCAGTATTTT. As protein: CASRKRTDTQYF.

The chain employs TRBV6-5 and TRBJ2-1; 9 nucleotides align to TRBD2. Germline V lookup: CDR1 MNHEY, CDR2 SVGAGI. Germline trimming cut 4 bases from V and 0 bases from J; bases unmatched to any gene: 1. This CDR3 contains 15 residues. CDR3 sequence: CASSSAGGSYNEQFF. In nucleotides, the CDR3 is TGTGCCAGCAGTTCAGCGGGAGGCTCCTACAATGAGCAGTTCTTC.